A few counts support the clone carrying this T cell receptor (beta chain). What it binds is not known. A read error is possible here, since a much larger clone lies one base away. Other DNA sequences in this specimen translate into the identical CDR3. The record originates from a study of metastatic and nonmetastatic thyroid tumors. Background on the study: Repertoire comparisons spanned blood and tumor or nodule tissue from malignant and benign thyroid patients.

Findings of the study overall: It was reportedly found that TCR beta diversity was significantly higher in malignant thyroid tumors than in benign nodules, a difference seen in both blood and tumor samples.

In the study's own analysis: Across clinicopathological groups, CDR3 differences served as the basis for building a distant-metastasis classifier for papillary thyroid cancer. TCRdb re-clonotyped the PCR reads via MiXCR. These V and J calls are TCRdb output, not the study's own analysis. This sample has some 16,000 clones, with more than 15% found just once. Patients were all untreated before their thyroid surgery. This sequence was found in a female donor with papillary thyroid cancer or a benign thyroid nodule (not recorded which). Some clones in this sample may be carry-over from other donors' samples. The source material was blood.

This CDR3 is CASSPEAQLNEKLFF. CDR3 coding DNA: TGCGCCAGTAGCCCGGAGGCACAGCTGAATGAAAAACTGTTTTTT. The V call is TRBV5-1, the J call TRBJ1-4; D is undetermined. CDR3 length: 15 residues. V was shortened by 8 bases and J by 5 bases, with 19 bases between the two germline ends. Germline CDR1 is SGHRS and CDR2 is YFSETQ.